Following are 26 T cell receptor beta chains from one sample sequenced in a study of blood T cell repertoires in COVID-19. Some clones are missing from TCRdb's copy, which holds only in-frame ones; the method was immunoSEQ multiplex PCR. This table holds about 75,000 clones, approximately 90% found once. Sequencing input: peripheral blood. These receptors were taken from a human donor in a cohort sampled during active COVID-19.

This sequence joins TRBV3-1 (or the pseudogene TRBV3-2) and TRBJ2-3, with D possibly being TRBD2 (6 bases). Germline V CDR1 and CDR2: LGHDT, YNNKEL (reference sequence). The CDR3 is 10 residues long. The germline V and J ends were trimmed by 9 bases and 6 bases, with 7 bases remaining between them. CDR3 sequence reads: CASGGDTQYF. In nucleotides, the CDR3 is TGTGCCAGTGGAGGGGATACGCAGTATTTT.

This CDR3 reads CASRPDRLSTDTQYF. CDR3 bases: TGTGCCAGCAGACCCGACAGGTTGAGCACAGATACGCAGTATTTT. The rearrangement joins TRBV2 to TRBJ2-3; D might be TRBD1 (6 bases). V gave up 6 bases and J gave up 0 bases, with 13 bases separating them. The CDR3 length is 15 residues. Germline CDR1 SNHLY, CDR2 FYNNEI.

The sample holds one count of this clone. The chain uses TRBV12-5 and TRBJ2-2; TRBD1 is a possible D gene (5 bases). Trimming cost V 2 bases and J 5 bases, with 15 bases left between them. Germline CDR1 is LGHNT and CDR2 is FRNRAP. This CDR3 has 16 amino acids. CDR3 amino acids: CASGLPTDMGTGELFF. CDR3 coding DNA: TGTGCTAGTGGTTTGCCGACGGACATGGGGACCGGGGAGCTGTTTTTT.

A word on this clone: Other DNA sequences of this sample code for an identical CDR3. The rearrangement uses TRBV6-5 and TRBJ1-1; the D gene is possibly TRBD1 (5 bases). This CDR3 region has 13 residues. In germline, CDR1 is MNHEY, CDR2 SVGAGI. Trimming left V 4 bases short and J 1 base short, with 7 bases between. The CDR3 sequence is CASSLTGNTEAFF. The CDR3 DNA reads TGTGCCAGCAGTTTAACAGGGAACACTGAAGCTTTCTTT.

The CDR3 region has the DNA TGTGCCAGCAGCTTAGTAGCCTCAAATTCACCCCTCCACTTT. Its protein product is CASSLVASNSPLHF. The chain recombines TRBV7-9 with TRBJ1-6, with D unresolved. The CDR3 covers 14 residues. Trimming removed 1 base at V and 7 bases at J, with 8 bases between. Germline V CDR1 and CDR2: SEHNR, FQNEAQ (reference sequence). Filled out from reference TRBV7-9 and TRBJ1-6, the complete variable domain reads DTGVSQNPRHKITKRGQNVTFRCDPISEHNRLYWYRQTLGQGPEFLTYFQNEAQLEKSRLLSDRFSAERPKGSFSTLEIQRTEQGDSAMYLCASSLVASNSPLHFGNGTRLTVT.

The chain recombines TRBV10-1 with TRBJ2-3, with 9 bases lining up with TRBD1. The CDR3 sequence is 15 residues long. With 6 bases clipped from V and 4 bases from J, the junction kept 8 bases outside the gene matches. Germline V gene sequence: CDR1 WNHNN, CDR2 SYGVQD (reference sequence). The DNA for the CDR3 is TGCGCCAGCAGCTCAACCGGACAGGGGTCAGATACGCAGTATTTT. This sequence encodes CASSSTGQGSDTQYF.

The chain employs TRBV5-5 and TRBJ2-3, with TRBD1 matching 7 bases. This CDR3 spans 15 amino acids. Germline-derived CDR1 and CDR2 are SGHKS and YYEKEE (reference sequence). J gave up 2 bases and V 4 bases, and 7 bases lay outside the gene matches. Here the CDR3 DNA reads TGTGCCAGCAGCCGGGGACAGCTAGACACAGATACGCAGTATTTT. Translated: CASSRGQLDTDTQYF.

The V and J genes are TRBV5-4 and TRBJ2-2, with 9 bases that match TRBD2. V lost 5 bases and J lost 0; bases outside the gene matches: 5. Germline CDR1 reads SGHNT; CDR2 reads YYREEE (reference sequence). The CDR3 extends over 16 amino acids. The CDR3 DNA is TGTGCCAGCAGGGGACCTAGCGGGACGAACACCGGGGAGCTGTTTTTT. Protein sequence: CASRGPSGTNTGELFF.

The gene calls are TRBV10-3 and TRBJ2-7; D might be TRBD2 (7 bases). Looked up from germline, CDR1 is ENHRY and CDR2 is SYGVKD. The CDR3 spans 15 residues. V shed 8 bases and J shed 6 bases, with 23 bases lying between them. CDR3 region: CAISAGTGGVSEQYF. In DNA, the CDR3 is TGTGCCATCTCAGCGGGGACGGGGGGCGTTTCCGAGCAGTACTTC.

The chain links TRBV12-5 to TRBJ1-1; 8 nucleotides match TRBD1. This CDR3 contains 15 residues. Germline CDR1 LGHNT, CDR2 FRNRAP. Germline trimming cut 4 bases from V and 3 bases from J; bases unmatched to any gene: 7. Here the CDR3 DNA reads TGTGCTAGTGGTTGGAACAGGGGGTCCTACACTGAAGCTTTCTTT. This gives the protein CASGWNRGSYTEAFF.

J is TRBJ2-1 and V is TRBV7-2, with TRBD2 matching 8 bases. V lost 6 bases, J lost 6 bases, and 10 bases stayed unmatched. The CDR3 sequence is 15 residues long. Per the germline V gene, CDR1 is SGHTA and CDR2 is FQGNSA. CDR3 nucleotide sequence: TGTGCCAGCAGTTCCGCGGGGGGCGGGACCAATGAGCAGTTCTTC. It specifies CASSSAGGGTNEQFF.

The gene calls are TRBV4-1 and TRBJ1-2; D may be TRBD1 (5 bases). Germline assignment: CDR1 MGHRA and CDR2 YSYEKL. CDR3 length equals 15 residues. V gave up 3 bases and J gave up 4 bases, with 15 bases separating them. The CDR3 region has the DNA TGCGCCAGCAGCCAGGGCCCGGGGGGAACCTATGGCTACACCTTC. This encodes CASSQGPGGTYGYTF.

The V gene is TRBV29-1, the J gene TRBJ2-7, with TRBD2 as a possible D gene (5 bases). This CDR3 is 13 amino acids long. Trimming took 4 bases from V and 5 from J, leaving 15 bases between them. Germline V gene lookup returns CDR1 SQVTM and CDR2 ANQGSEA. The CDR3 DNA reads TGCAGCGTTGGTGCGGGTGGGGAAAACGAGCAGTACTTC. This codes for CSVGAGGENEQYF.

This clone was recorded only once. The rearrangement links TRBV3-1 (or the pseudogene TRBV3-2) to TRBJ2-2; 9 nucleotides match TRBD2. Germline CDR1 and CDR2: LGHDT and YNNKEL (reference sequence). Losses at the gene ends were 5 bases for V and 1 base for J; bases not matched to a gene: 5. The CDR3 is made up of 16 amino acids. The CDR3 loop is CASSVAGALNTGELFF. The CDR3 DNA sequence: TGTGCCAGCAGCGTAGCGGGGGCCCTGAACACCGGGGAGCTGTTTTTT.

The chain's CDR3 is CASSGTSGSHEQYF. The CDR3 DNA is TGTGCCAGCAGTGGGACTAGCGGGAGCCACGAGCAGTACTTC. This chain connects TRBV3-1 (or the pseudogene TRBV3-2) to TRBJ2-7, with TRBD2 identical over 14 bases. The CDR3 runs 14 residues. V lost 6 bases to trimming and J lost 5 bases; unmatched junction nucleotides: 3. Germline V gives CDR1 LGHDT, CDR2 YNNKEL (reference sequence).

A single count supports this clone. The CDR3: CASSPPTPRLRGYNEQFF. Written as DNA, the CDR3 is TGTGCCAGCTCACCCCCCACCCCGAGACTCCGAGGGTACAATGAGCAGTTCTTC. This chain uses TRBV18 with TRBJ2-1, with D tentatively TRBD2 (5 bases). This CDR3 region has 18 residues. Trimming removed 3 bases from V and 4 bases from J, with 22 bases in between. CDR1 and CDR2 (germline): KGHSH, LQKENI.

This clone came up once. This chain joins TRBV5-1 and TRBJ2-1; D unresolved. CDR1 is SGHRS, CDR2 YFSETQ, per germline. V gave up 4 bases and J gave up 10 bases, with 9 bases separating them. CDR3 length equals 11 residues. The CDR3 spells CASSIKQEQFF. The DNA of the CDR3 is TGCGCCAGCAGCATTAAACAAGAGCAGTTCTTC.

This chain joins TRBV6-2 or TRBV6-3 and TRBJ2-5; TRBD2 might be the D (6 bases). The CDR3 length is 14 residues. Trimming removed 2 bases from V and 5 bases from J, with 12 bases in between. From germline, CDR1 is MNHEY and CDR2 SVGEGT. The CDR3 region is CASSYGGSRETQYF. The CDR3 bases are TGTGCCAGCAGTTACGGGGGGTCCCGGGAGACCCAGTACTTC.

V is TRBV19 and J is TRBJ2-7, with 8 positions matching TRBD1. CDR3 length equals 12 residues. The germline CDR1 and CDR2 sequences are LNHDA and SQIVND (reference sequence). V lost 10 bases, J lost 5 bases, and 7 bases stayed unmatched. CDR3 protein: CANRTGPHEQYF. The CDR3 bases are TGTGCCAACCGGACAGGGCCCCACGAGCAGTACTTC.

V usage is TRBV18 and J usage is TRBJ1-1; D gene uncertain. This CDR3 comprises 13 residues. Trimming pared 2 bases from V and 3 bases from J, leaving 7 bases between. The germline V gene encodes CDR1 KGHSH and CDR2 LQKENI. CDR3 sequence: CASSPNSYTEAFF. CDR3 sequence (DNA): TGTGCCAGCTCACCAAACAGTTACACTGAAGCTTTCTTT.

The chain employs TRBV7-6 and TRBJ2-2, with 8 bases that match TRBD1. V was clipped by 1 base and J by 7 bases; unmatched bases: 8. The CDR3 runs 16 residues. Germline V gives CDR1 SGHVS, CDR2 FNYEAQ. CDR3 region: CASSLEVQGASGELFF. DNA of the CDR3: TGTGCCAGCAGCTTAGAGGTTCAGGGGGCGAGCGGGGAGCTGTTTTTT.

The CDR3: CASSGTVNTGELFF. CDR3 bases: TGTGCCAGCAGTGGGACAGTGAACACCGGGGAGCTGTTTTTT. The chain joins TRBV2 to TRBJ2-2; a weak D match, TRBD1 (6 bases). The CDR3 contains 14 residues. The V end was cut by 4 bases, the J end by 1 base, with 7 bases between. Germline V gene data show CDR1 as SNHLY and CDR2 as FYNNEI.

This rearrangement joins TRBV7-2 to TRBJ2-2, with 13 bases matching TRBD2. From germline, CDR1 is SGHTA and CDR2 FQGNSA. V shed 1 base, J shed 2 bases, and the junction held 1 base outside the gene matches. The CDR3 is 17 residues long. The DNA for the CDR3 is TGTGCCAGCAGCTTAGGACTAGCGGGGGGTAACACCGGGGAGCTGTTTTTT. Protein product: CASSLGLAGGNTGELFF.

This chain connects TRBV18 to TRBJ2-3; 9 positions agree with TRBD2. Germline-derived CDR1 and CDR2 are KGHSH and LQKENI. Losses at the gene ends were 8 bases for V and 2 bases for J; bases not matched to a gene: 8. The CDR3 totals 15 residues. CDR3: CASTGLAGNTDTQYF. CDR3 DNA sequence: TGTGCCAGCACCGGGCTAGCGGGAAACACAGATACGCAGTATTTT.

The chain is built from TRBV6-6 and TRBJ1-5; 9 bases are a match to TRBD1. Germline assignment: CDR1 MNHNY and CDR2 SVGAGI (reference sequence). This CDR3 has 18 residues. Trimming at V came to 5 bases and at J to 0 bases, leaving 11 bases not matched to a gene. The CDR3 nucleotides read TGTGCCAGCAGTCCTCGGACAGGGGACCACTATAGCAATCAGCCCCAGCATTTT. Its protein product is CASSPRTGDHYSNQPQHF.

The chain links TRBV10-1 to TRBJ2-7; 9 positions agree with TRBD1. This CDR3 has 13 residues. J was trimmed by 3 bases and V by 5 bases; bases with no gene match: 2. Germline V gene sequence: CDR1 WNHNN, CDR2 SYGVQD (reference sequence). The CDR3 DNA is TGCGCCAGCAGTTTGACAGGGGGCTACGAGCAGTACTTC. This encodes CASSLTGGYEQYF.